This T cell receptor (beta chain) is drawn from a study of blood T cell repertoires in COVID-19. Across the study: Researchers got acute and convalescent COVID-19 samples from the United States, Italy and Spain. PBMCs, B-cell-depleted T cells, or T cells were the source of the cDNA or gDNA that made up the material.

Clones were sequenced by immunoSEQ multiplex PCR, and TCRdb holds only the in-frame ones, with some missing. The sample holds approximately 350,000 clones, about 90% seen once. Those who participated ranged in age from roughly 18 to 100 years and resided in about two dozen US areas. Recovery meant two consecutive negative NP/OP PCR tests, professional clearance, or resolved symptoms. The sample holds a few counts of this clone. V lost 4 bases, J lost 0 bases, and 4 bases stayed unmatched. CDR1 is SGHRS and CDR2 is YFSETQ in the germline V gene. The CDR3 covers 15 residues. The sequence derives from a woman between 25 and 40 years old who had recovered from COVID-19. The chain joins TRBV5-1 to TRBJ1-2; 9 nucleotides align to TRBD1. Material for sequencing was PBMCs or T cells enriched from blood (not recorded which). The CDR3 nucleotides are TGCGCCAGCAGCCCGGGGACAGGGTCTAACTATGGCTACACCTTC. It is translated as CASSPGTGSNYGYTF.